This TCR beta chain was observed in a study of technical replicates of blood from a handful of donors. Data came from immunoSEQ multiplex PCR; TCRdb stores just in-frame clones and leaves some out. The table includes more than 65,000 clones, approximately 96% detected once. V was pared by 0 bases and J by 1 base, with 13 bases between. CDR1 and CDR2 (germline): LGHNT, FRNRAP. The CDR3 length is 17 residues. V is TRBV12-5 and J is TRBJ1-5; the D is unclear. The receptor comes from a human donor in good health. The sequencing sample was made of T cells isolated from PBMCs. CDR3 protein: CASGLVLDKLSNQPQHF. The DNA for the CDR3 is TGTGCTAGTGGTTTGGTACTAGACAAGTTAAGCAATCAGCCCCAGCATTTT. The complete variable domain, with remaining parts taken from reference TRBV12-5 and TRBJ1-5, reads DARVTQTPRHKVTEMGQEVTMRCQPILGHNTVFWYRQTMMQGLELLAYFRNRAPLDDSGMPKDRFSAEMPDATLATLKIQPSEPRDSAVYFCASGLVLDKLSNQPQHFGDGTRLSIL.